Listed here are 12 T cell receptor beta chains from one sample, sequenced in a study of blood T cell repertoires in COVID-19. Sequencing used immunoSEQ multiplex PCR; TCRdb keeps in-frame clones, though not all of them. The sample has over 100,000 clones; roughly nine tenths are singletons. Sequenced sample: peripheral blood. The source of these receptors is a man between 40 and 49 years old with acute or convalescent COVID-19.

The chain employs TRBV7-2 and TRBJ1-1; D gene unclear. The CDR3 contains 15 residues. Germline lookup yields CDR1 SGHTA and CDR2 FQGNSA. V was trimmed by 3 bases and J by 1 base, leaving 12 bases between them. DNA of the CDR3: TGTGCCAGCAGCTTGATGGGCGCAGCGAACACTGAAGCTTTCTTT. It codes for CASSLMGAANTEAFF.

The rearrangement links TRBV4-1 to TRBJ2-7; TRBD1 matches 10 bases. The CDR3 consists of 16 residues. V was clipped by 2 bases and J by 3 bases; unmatched bases: 7. CDR1 is MGHRA, CDR2 YSYEKL, per germline. The CDR3 reads CASSQTGTGDIYEQYF. The CDR3 DNA is TGCGCCAGCAGCCAAACCGGGACAGGGGACATCTACGAGCAGTACTTC.

The chain couples TRBV30 to TRBJ1-5, with D possibly TRBD1 on 6 matching bases. Per germline, CDR1 GTSNPN and CDR2 SVGIG (reference sequence). The CDR3 spans 18 residues. V was clipped by 0 bases and J by 7 bases, with 25 bases between them. The CDR3: CAWSVPGAPDRNKQPQHF. DNA of the CDR3: TGTGCCTGGAGTGTACCAGGGGCCCCGGACAGAAACAAGCAGCCCCAGCATTTT.

A remark on this clone: The sample contains more than one DNA sequence encoding this CDR3. The chain joins TRBV4-3 to TRBJ1-2; D remains unclear. This CDR3 is 15 amino acids long. V lost 0 bases to trimming and J lost 4 bases, with 12 bases between them. Looked up from germline, CDR1 is LGHNA and CDR2 is YSLEER. CDR3 region: CASSQEYRASYGYTF. The CDR3 nucleotides read TGCGCCAGCAGCCAAGAATACCGCGCCTCCTATGGCTACACCTTC.

The chain employs TRBV30 and TRBJ1-6; D unclear. The CDR3 consists of 13 residues. V was clipped by 0 bases and J by 5 bases, with 5 bases between them. Germline V lookup: CDR1 GTSNPN, CDR2 SVGIG (reference sequence). CDR3 in DNA: TGTGCCTGGAGTGTACAGCATAATTCACCCCTCCACTTT. Translated, it gives CAWSVQHNSPLHF. The full variable domain, completed using reference TRBV30 and TRBJ1-6, is SQTIHQWPATLVQPVGSPLSLECTVEGTSNPNLYWYRQAAGRGLQLLFYSVGIGQISSEVPQNLSASRPQDRQFILSSKKLLLSDSGFYLCAWSVQHNSPLHFGNGTRLTVT.

The chain uses TRBV4-1 and TRBJ1-1, with D perhaps TRBD1 (5 bases). Germline V gene data show CDR1 as MGHRA and CDR2 as YSYEKL. V was cut by 4 bases and J by 4 bases, with 16 bases left in between. The CDR3 is made up of 15 amino acids. In DNA form, the CDR3 reads TGCGCCAGCAGCCCTGGCAGGGTAATCGGCACTGAAGCTTTCTTT. It codes for CASSPGRVIGTEAFF.

In DNA form, the CDR3 reads TGTGCCAGCTCACCTAATGGAGGAGAGAACACTGAAGCTTTCTTT. Its translation is CASSPNGGENTEAFF. The rearrangement uses TRBV18 and TRBJ1-1; D is unresolved. Germline values: CDR1 KGHSH, CDR2 LQKENI. Trimming stripped 3 bases from V and 1 base from J, with 12 bases between. This CDR3 has 15 amino acids.

The rearrangement uses TRBV6-1 and TRBJ1-2, with D tentatively TRBD1 (6 bases). Trimming took 3 bases from V and 8 from J, leaving 10 bases between them. Germline-derived CDR1 and CDR2 are MNHNS and SASEGT. The CDR3 has 12 residues. As DNA, the CDR3 is TGTGCCAGCAGTGAGGACAGAGGCGGCTACACCTTC. Protein: CASSEDRGGYTF.

V gene TRBV5-1 combines with J gene TRBJ2-1; 11 nucleotides line up with TRBD1. V lost 4 bases to trimming and J lost 4 bases; unmatched junction nucleotides: 10. From germline, CDR1 is SGHRS and CDR2 YFSETQ. This CDR3 contains 17 residues. CDR3 DNA sequence: TGCGCCAGCAGCATAGTTGCCGGGACAGGGGGTTACAATGAGCAGTTCTTC. Translated: CASSIVAGTGGYNEQFF.

This chain joins TRBV27 and TRBJ1-2, with 8 nucleotides matching TRBD1. Germline V CDR1 and CDR2: MNHEY, SMNVEV (reference sequence). V shed 3 bases and J 5 bases; nucleotides not matched to a gene: 11. CDR3 length: 16 residues. The CDR3 region is CASSLGVGGQAYGYTF. The CDR3 nucleotides are TGTGCCAGCAGTTTGGGGGTAGGGGGACAGGCGTATGGCTACACCTTC.

The chain links TRBV5-4 to TRBJ1-2; the match to TRBD1 covers 11 bases. The CDR3 has 16 amino acids. V trimming: 1 base; J trimming: 5 bases; junction bases outside the gene matches: 7. From germline, CDR1 is SGHNT and CDR2 YYREEE (reference sequence). DNA of the CDR3: TGTGCCAGCAGCTTGCCTCGGACAGGGGGCAGGTATGGCTACACCTTC. Translation: CASSLPRTGGRYGYTF.

The J gene is TRBJ2-1, the V gene TRBV24-1; TRBD1 matches at 8 bases. J was trimmed by 7 bases and V by 4 bases; bases with no gene match: 5. Germline CDR1 is KGHDR and CDR2 is SFDVKD. The CDR3 covers 14 residues. The DNA of the CDR3 is TGTGCCACCAGTGACCACAGACAGGGGAATGAGCAGTTCTTC. Translating gives CATSDHRQGNEQFF.